A selection of T cell receptor beta chains follows, all from one sample in a study of beta chain features in type 1 diabetes. Clones were sequenced by immunoSEQ multiplex PCR, and TCRdb holds only the in-frame ones, with some missing. The repertoire holds about 620,000 clones, with roughly 16% as singletons. The sample comprised naive CD4+ T cells from blood. The receptor set was obtained from a man between 18 and 35 years old in good health. Each CDR3 is given with its conserved first and last residue. The D gene is left open where the match is weak. Part of the rows lack a size; the others show once, few, many or a class for expanded clones.

j_call: TRBJ2-1
clone_size: few
v_call: TRBV28
d_call: TRBD1
cdr3_nt: TGTGCCAGCAGGGGAACCCACACACACTCAGGGGGTGAGCAGTTCTTC
cdr3_aa: CASRGTHTHSGGEQFF

j_call: TRBJ2-7
clone_size: NA
v_call: TRBV5-1
d_call: NA
cdr3_nt: TGCGCCAGCAGCTTGGGTCTATCGCTAGGGGCATCCCACGAGCAGTACTTC
cdr3_aa: CASSLGLSLGASHEQYF

j_call: TRBJ2-7
clone_size: NA
v_call: TRBV19
d_call: TRBD1
cdr3_nt: TGTGCCAGTAGTTTTCGGGACAGTGCATTCTACGAGCAGTACTTC
cdr3_aa: CASSFRDSAFYEQYF

j_call: TRBJ2-5
clone_size: few
v_call: TRBV4-3
d_call: NA
cdr3_nt: TGCGCCAGCAGCCAAGAGGCAGGGACGGGGACCCAGTACTTC
cdr3_aa: CASSQEAGTGTQYF

j_call: TRBJ2-1
clone_size: NA
v_call: TRBV5-1
d_call: NA
cdr3_nt: TGCGCCAGCAGCTTTACAGGGAGGTTGGCCAATGAGCAGTTCTTC
cdr3_aa: CASSFTGRLANEQFF

j_call: TRBJ1-1
clone_size: few
v_call: TRBV7-9
d_call: NA
cdr3_nt: TGTGCCAGCACCCCGCCAAGGGCATTGAACACTGAAGCTTTCTTT
cdr3_aa: CASTPPRALNTEAFF

j_call: TRBJ1-1
clone_size: few
v_call: TRBV29-1
d_call: NA
cdr3_nt: TGCAGCGTTGACCTACTGGGGGGGGTGCCTGAAGCTTTCTTT
cdr3_aa: CSVDLLGGVPEAFF

j_call: TRBJ2-3
clone_size: few
v_call: TRBV28
d_call: NA
cdr3_nt: TGTGCCAGCAGTACAAGGGATTTCACAGATACGCAGTATTTT
cdr3_aa: CASSTRDFTDTQYF

j_call: TRBJ1-3
clone_size: NA
v_call: TRBV11-1
d_call: NA
cdr3_nt: TGTGCCAGCAGCCGCCGGGACTCTGGAAACACCATATATTTT
cdr3_aa: CASSRRDSGNTIYF

j_call: TRBJ2-3
clone_size: NA
v_call: TRBV28
d_call: NA
cdr3_nt: TGTGCCAGCATCCGGCGGGGGCGCACAGATACGCAGTATTTT
cdr3_aa: CASIRRGRTDTQYF

j_call: TRBJ2-3
clone_size: few
v_call: TRBV14
d_call: NA
cdr3_nt: TGTGCCAGCAGCCACCAGGGGTTGAGTACGCAGTATTTT
cdr3_aa: CASSHQGLSTQYF

j_call: TRBJ2-7
clone_size: NA
v_call: TRBV7-2
d_call: NA
cdr3_nt: TGTGCCAGCAGCCCCTATATTGCCTACGAGCAGTACTTC
cdr3_aa: CASSPYIAYEQYF

j_call: TRBJ1-1
clone_size: NA
v_call: TRBV2
d_call: NA
cdr3_nt: TGTGCCAGCCTCCGGTCCCGGGCCGGGGAAGCTTTCTTT
cdr3_aa: CASLRSRAGEAFF

j_call: TRBJ2-7
clone_size: once
v_call: TRBV18
d_call: NA
cdr3_nt: TGTGCCAGCTCACAGGGCCGGAGCTCCTACGAGCAGTACTTC
cdr3_aa: CASSQGRSSYEQYF

j_call: TRBJ1-5
clone_size: NA
v_call: TRBV21-1
d_call: NA
cdr3_nt: TGTGCCAGCAGCGAGGAGAGGGGACAGGCCCCTCAGCCCCAGCATTTT
cdr3_aa: CASSEERGQAPQPQHF

j_call: TRBJ2-2
clone_size: NA
v_call: TRBV2
d_call: NA
cdr3_nt: TGTGCCAGCAGTGAGCAAGACACGAACACCGGGGAGCTGTTTTTT
cdr3_aa: CASSEQDTNTGELFF

j_call: TRBJ1-2
clone_size: NA
v_call: TRBV30
d_call: NA
cdr3_nt: TGTGCCTGGATCTCAGGGTTCGACTATGGCTACACCTTC
cdr3_aa: CAWISGFDYGYTF

j_call: TRBJ2-3
clone_size: NA
v_call: TRBV7-9
d_call: NA
cdr3_nt: TGTGCCAGCAGCTCCCCCAGGGAGGGCACAGATACGCAGTATTTT
cdr3_aa: CASSSPREGTDTQYF

j_call: TRBJ1-1
clone_size: NA
v_call: TRBV16
d_call: TRBD1
cdr3_nt: TGTGCCAGCAGCCCCCTTAAAACACGGACAGGGGGACACACTGAAGCTTTCTTT
cdr3_aa: CASSPLKTRTGGHTEAFF

j_call: TRBJ1-1
clone_size: few
v_call: TRBV20-1
d_call: NA
cdr3_nt: TGCAGTGCTTCTGACAACACTGAAGCTTTCTTT
cdr3_aa: CSASDNTEAFF

j_call: TRBJ2-1
clone_size: few
v_call: TRBV10-3
d_call: NA
cdr3_nt: TGTGCCATCGGCACAGGGCACAATGAGCAGTTCTTC
cdr3_aa: CAIGTGHNEQFF

j_call: TRBJ1-2
clone_size: few
v_call: TRBV2
d_call: NA
cdr3_nt: TGTGCCAGCAGTGAAAGAACCGCTTATGGCTACACCTTC
cdr3_aa: CASSERTAYGYTF

j_call: TRBJ1-5
clone_size: few
v_call: TRBV5-1
d_call: NA
cdr3_nt: TGCGCCAGCAGCTTGGCCGGGGAGCTATCGCCCCAGCATTTT
cdr3_aa: CASSLAGELSPQHF

j_call: TRBJ2-7
clone_size: few
v_call: TRBV9
d_call: NA
cdr3_nt: TGTGCCAGCAGCGTAGCTCAGGCAGGGGCCTACGAGCAGTACTTC
cdr3_aa: CASSVAQAGAYEQYF

j_call: TRBJ1-1
clone_size: NA
v_call: TRBV28
d_call: TRBD1
cdr3_nt: TGTGCCAGCAGTTTAGGGACAGGGAGGCGAGGGGAAGCTTTCTTT
cdr3_aa: CASSLGTGRRGEAFF

j_call: TRBJ2-5
clone_size: few
v_call: TRBV29-1
d_call: TRBD1
cdr3_nt: TGCAGCGTTGTCAGGGGGCTACAAGAGACCCAGTACTTC
cdr3_aa: CSVVRGLQETQYF

j_call: TRBJ2-3
clone_size: NA
v_call: TRBV6-6
d_call: NA
cdr3_nt: TGTGCCAGCAGTTACTCCGGCGGTAGCACAGATACGCAGTATTTT
cdr3_aa: CASSYSGGSTDTQYF

j_call: TRBJ2-7
clone_size: NA
v_call: TRBV11-2
d_call: NA
cdr3_nt: TGTGCCAGCAGCTTAGGGGCGGTGGAAAACGAGCAGTACTTC
cdr3_aa: CASSLGAVENEQYF

j_call: TRBJ2-7
clone_size: NA
v_call: TRBV9
d_call: TRBD2
cdr3_nt: TGTGCCAGCAGTTGGGAGCGGGAGGGCGAGCAGTACTTC
cdr3_aa: CASSWEREGEQYF

j_call: TRBJ1-5
clone_size: few
v_call: TRBV7-3
d_call: NA
cdr3_nt: TGTGCCAGCAGACCTACAGGTAGCAATCAGCCCCAGCATTTT
cdr3_aa: CASRPTGSNQPQHF

j_call: TRBJ2-1
clone_size: NA
v_call: TRBV4-2
d_call: TRBD1
cdr3_nt: TGTGCCAGCAGCCGGACCGGGGGGACAGGGGGCGCGTATGAGCAGTTCTTC
cdr3_aa: CASSRTGGTGGAYEQFF

j_call: TRBJ2-7
clone_size: NA
v_call: TRBV27
d_call: NA
cdr3_nt: TGTGCCAGCAGTTTCCTGGTAGGGGGCGAGCAGTACTTC
cdr3_aa: CASSFLVGGEQYF

j_call: TRBJ2-1
clone_size: NA
v_call: TRBV6-1
d_call: NA
cdr3_nt: TGTGCCAGCCTCCCGGGCCTTTCATCCTACAATGAGCAGTTCTTC
cdr3_aa: CASLPGLSSYNEQFF

j_call: TRBJ2-4
clone_size: NA
v_call: TRBV29-1
d_call: TRBD2
cdr3_nt: TGCAGCGTTCCCCATCCCGGGACTAGCGGAATAGCCAAAAACATTCAGTACTTC
cdr3_aa: CSVPHPGTSGIAKNIQYF

j_call: TRBJ1-2
clone_size: NA
v_call: TRBV29-1
d_call: NA
cdr3_nt: TGCAGCGTTGGCCGACAGGACCCAAGCTATGGCTACACCTTC
cdr3_aa: CSVGRQDPSYGYTF

j_call: TRBJ2-1
clone_size: few
v_call: TRBV5-1
d_call: TRBD1
cdr3_nt: TGCGCCAGCAGCCCCCGGGACAGGGGGCGAAATGAGCAGTTCTTC
cdr3_aa: CASSPRDRGRNEQFF

j_call: TRBJ1-4
clone_size: few
v_call: TRBV7-9
d_call: NA
cdr3_nt: TGTGCCAGCAGCCTCCCCCCGGGGAACCCTCTGTTTTTT
cdr3_aa: CASSLPPGNPLFF

j_call: TRBJ2-7
clone_size: NA
v_call: TRBV7-3
d_call: TRBD1
cdr3_nt: TGTGCCAGCAGCTTAACACCTCCACGGGGACAGGGGGCGGCCTACGAGCAGTACTTC
cdr3_aa: CASSLTPPRGQGAAYEQYF

j_call: TRBJ2-1
clone_size: NA
v_call: TRBV4-3
d_call: NA
cdr3_nt: TGCGCCAGCTCGAACGGGCGGGATGAGCAGTTCTTC
cdr3_aa: CASSNGRDEQFF

j_call: TRBJ2-1
clone_size: few
v_call: TRBV6-6
d_call: TRBD2
cdr3_nt: TGTGCCAGCAGTGTTCGGGGGGGCAGCTACAATGAGCAGTTCTTC
cdr3_aa: CASSVRGGSYNEQFF

j_call: TRBJ1-4
clone_size: NA
v_call: TRBV1
d_call: NA
cdr3_nt: TGCACCAGCAGCCAAGAGAAAAACTGGTATGAAAAACTGTTTTTT
cdr3_aa: CTSSQEKNWYEKLFF

j_call: TRBJ2-1
clone_size: NA
v_call: TRBV25-1
d_call: NA
cdr3_nt: TGTGCCAGCAGTGACAGGGTCAGTGAGCAGTTCTTC
cdr3_aa: CASSDRVSEQFF

j_call: TRBJ1-1
clone_size: NA
v_call: TRBV7-2
d_call: NA
cdr3_nt: TGTGCCAGCAGCTCCCTCACCATCGAAGCTTTCTTT
cdr3_aa: CASSSLTIEAFF

j_call: TRBJ2-3
clone_size: few
v_call: TRBV9
d_call: NA
cdr3_nt: TGTGCCAGCAGCGTCCGTACCGGGACTAGCACAGATACGCAGTATTTT
cdr3_aa: CASSVRTGTSTDTQYF

j_call: TRBJ1-4
clone_size: once
v_call: TRBV18
d_call: TRBD1
cdr3_nt: TGTGCCAGCTCACCACGAGGGGGCCATGAAAAACTGTTTTTT
cdr3_aa: CASSPRGGHEKLFF